Shown below are 8 T cell receptor beta chains from a single sample sequenced in a study of T cells in Graves' hyperthyroidism and ophthalmopathy. TCR beta CDR3 regions were amplified from RNA transcripts. HTBI primers were employed in a first-round RT-PCR of the TCR CDR3. A single record per CDR3 protein comes from TCRdb applying MiXCR to the multiplex PCR reads. The sample holds approximately 590,000 distinct CDR3 sequences, about 45% seen once. Sequencing was carried out using peripheral blood or thyroid tissue (not recorded which). Every receptor here comes from a woman between 18 and 29 years old with Graves' hyperthyroidism.

This clonotype was counted ten times or more. The chain carries TRBV29-1 and TRBJ1-3; D not resolved. Germline CDR1 and CDR2: SQVTM and ANQGSEA. This CDR3 region has 14 residues. Trimming stripped 4 bases from V and 5 bases from J, with 15 bases between. The CDR3 loop is CSVGRASQRNTIYF. CDR3 coding DNA: TGCAGCGTTGGACGGGCGTCCCAACGAAACACCATATATTTT.

This clonotype was observed a few times. The J gene is TRBJ2-7, the V gene TRBV7-9; 7 bases map to TRBD1. The CDR3 spans 13 residues. The germline CDR1 and CDR2 sequences are SEHNR and FQNEAQ (reference sequence). Trimming at V came to 6 bases and at J to 2 bases, leaving 4 bases not matched to a gene. The CDR3 loop reads CASSTGATYEQYF. As DNA, the CDR3 is TGTGCCAGCAGTACAGGGGCCACCTACGAGCAGTACTTC.

This rearrangement joins TRBV10-3 to TRBJ1-5; the D is unclear. This CDR3 spans 14 amino acids. CDR1 and CDR2 (germline): ENHRY, SYGVKD. The V and J ends lost 6 bases and 2 bases respectively, with 11 bases between them. The DNA of the CDR3 is TGTGCCATCAGCGTTGGCGCGGGCAATCAGCCCCAGCATTTT. This translates into CAISVGAGNQPQHF.

The rearrangement joins TRBV24-1 to TRBJ2-3; 9 nucleotides line up with TRBD1. This CDR3 is built from 16 residues. Germline V gene data show CDR1 as KGHDR and CDR2 as SFDVKD. The J segment lost 5 bases and the V segment lost 2 bases, leaving 7 bases of the junction unmatched. CDR3 nucleotides: TGTGCCACCAGTGATTCGGGGACAGGGTACAGAGATACGCAGTATTTT. The encoded protein is CATSDSGTGYRDTQYF.

The gene calls are TRBV20-1 and TRBJ2-7, with TRBD1 as a possible D gene (6 bases). With 1 base removed from V and 7 bases from J, the gap between germline ends came to 14 bases. From germline, CDR1 is DFQATT and CDR2 SNEGSKA (reference sequence). The CDR3 consists of 13 residues. The CDR3 reads CSARVPTGLEQYF. CDR3 coding DNA: TGCAGTGCTAGAGTACCCACAGGGTTAGAGCAGTACTTC.

The V gene is TRBV7-3, the J gene TRBJ1-4; TRBD1 agrees at 8 bases. Germline V lookup: CDR1 SGHTA, CDR2 FQGTGA. The CDR3 sequence is 15 residues long. Trimming took 3 bases from V and 4 from J; bases not matched to a gene: 4. The CDR3 bases are TGTGCCAGCAGCTTCAACAGGGGGTTTAATGAAAAACTGTTTTTT. Translated: CASSFNRGFNEKLFF.

This chain joins TRBV20-1 and TRBJ1-2, with 11 bases identical to TRBD1. The germline gives CDR1 DFQATT, CDR2 SNEGSKA (reference sequence). The CDR3 has 13 residues. The J segment lost 4 bases and the V segment lost 6 bases, leaving 4 bases of the junction unmatched. The CDR3, as DNA: TGCAGTGCGGGGACAGGGGGAGGCTATGGCTACACCTTC. It specifies CSAGTGGGYGYTF.

The V call is TRBV29-1, the J call TRBJ1-1, with 9 bases fitting TRBD1. This CDR3 is 16 amino acids long. CDR1 SQVTM and CDR2 ANQGSEA come from the germline V gene. V gave up 7 bases and J gave up 1 base; unmatched junction bases: 13. CDR3 region: CSAPGQGDISNTEAFF. CDR3 DNA: TGCAGCGCCCCGGGACAGGGCGATATCTCGAACACTGAAGCTTTCTTT.